Shown below are 10 T cell receptor beta chains from a single sample sequenced in a study of PD-1 blockade in classical Hodgkin lymphoma. Sequencing was performed with immunoSEQ multiplex PCR; in TCRdb, only in-frame clones are kept and a portion is missing. The sample lists about 30,000 clones; around 82% were seen once. Described time point: cycle 4 day 1 (C4D1), after 6 weeks of nivolumab. Each patient's relapse followed autologous stem cell transplantation, and brentuximab vedotin exposure varied. The sequenced sample was peripheral blood mononuclear cells (PBMCs), obtained before the fourth cycle of nivolumab. These receptor sequences come from a human donor with classical Hodgkin lymphoma.

The rearrangement links TRBV6-5 to TRBJ2-7, with a tentative D call TRBD2 (6 bases). This CDR3 region has 14 residues. The ends were cut back, 5 bases at V and 5 bases at J, with 16 bases in the middle. Germline loops: CDR1 MNHEY, CDR2 SVGAGI. In DNA, the CDR3 is TGTGCCAGCAGTCCAAGGCGGGACGGAGACGAGCAGTACGTC. This translates into CASSPRRDGDEQYV.

This chain uses TRBV7-9 with TRBJ2-5, with 14 bases matching TRBD2. CDR1 is SEHNR, CDR2 FQNEAQ, per germline (reference sequence). This CDR3 has 16 amino acids. V was pared by 5 bases and J by 5 bases, with 7 bases of the junction left unmatched. The CDR3 coding sequence is TGTGCCAGCAGCCTCGGGACTAGCGGGAGAGAGGAGACCCAGTACTTC. It specifies CASSLGTSGREETQYF. Based on the CDR3 plus reference TRBV7-9 and TRBJ2-5, the full variable domain is DTGVSQNPRHKITKRGQNVTFRCDPISEHNRLYWYRQTLGQGPEFLTYFQNEAQLEKSRLLSDRFSAERPKGSFSTLEIQRTEQGDSAMYLCASSLGTSGREETQYFGPGTRLLVL.

This rearrangement joins TRBV4-3 to TRBJ1-1; D unclear. Germline V gene data show CDR1 as LGHNA and CDR2 as YSLEER. Trimming stripped 1 base from V and 3 bases from J, with 9 bases between. This CDR3 spans 14 amino acids. Written as DNA, the CDR3 is TGCGCCAGCAGCCAAGTGTTAGGGCACACTGAAGCTTTCTTT. Its protein is CASSQVLGHTEAFF.

This chain connects TRBV27 to TRBJ2-7; D possibly matches TRBD1 or TRBD2 (5 bases each). V dropped 6 bases and J dropped 0 bases, with 18 bases sitting between them. Germline-derived CDR1 and CDR2 are MNHEY and SMNVEV (reference sequence). This CDR3 spans 16 amino acids. The CDR3: CASSPSVGEASYEQYF. The CDR3, as DNA: TGTGCCAGCAGCCCGTCGGTGGGGGAAGCCTCCTACGAGCAGTACTTC.

The chain is built from TRBV27 and TRBJ1-2; 8 positions agree with TRBD1. Germline loops: CDR1 MNHEY, CDR2 SMNVEV (reference sequence). Unmatched junction bases numbered 24, after V lost 7 bases and J lost 8 bases. The CDR3 covers 18 residues. As DNA, the CDR3 is TGTGCCAGCACCTCGTACCGGGACAGGCCCCCCTCTCGGCAGGGCTACACCTTC. Protein: CASTSYRDRPPSRQGYTF.

The chain couples TRBV7-6 to TRBJ2-1; D might be TRBD1 or TRBD2, each matching 6 bases. The germline V and J ends were trimmed by 1 base and 6 bases, with 10 bases remaining between them. Germline loops: CDR1 SGHVS, CDR2 FNYEAQ. The CDR3 consists of 14 residues. CDR3 in amino acids: CASSLEGEVNEQFF. CDR3 coding DNA: TGTGCCAGCAGCTTAGAGGGGGAGGTCAATGAGCAGTTCTTC.

The J gene is TRBJ2-7, the V gene TRBV15; TRBD1 agrees at 8 bases. The CDR3 is 14 amino acids. Losses at the gene ends were 0 bases for V and 6 bases for J; bases not matched to a gene: 4. Germline V gene sequence: CDR1 LNHNV, CDR2 YYDKDF (reference sequence). In DNA form, the CDR3 reads TGTGCCACCAGCAGAGACAGGGGGCGAGTCGAGCAGTACTTC. This gives the protein CATSRDRGRVEQYF.

As regards this clone: Other DNA variants within this sample encode the same CDR3. The chain couples TRBV2 to TRBJ2-7, with TRBD1 matching over 7 bases. V lost 2 bases and J lost 7; bases outside the gene matches: 11. The length of the CDR3 is 15 residues. From germline, CDR1 is SNHLY and CDR2 FYNNEI. DNA of the CDR3: TGTGCCAGCAGTGAAAAACAGGGGTCAAGTGATGAGCAGTACGTC. Residues: CASSEKQGSSDEQYV.

The chain combines TRBV28 with TRBJ2-7; 8 bases fit TRBD2. V lost 6 bases, J lost 7 bases, and 8 bases stayed unmatched. The CDR3 has 13 amino acids. CDR1 and CDR2 from the germline V gene are MDHEN and SYDVKM. The CDR3 reads CASRIAGPLEQYF. Here the CDR3 DNA reads TGTGCCAGCAGGATAGCGGGACCCCTGGAGCAGTACTTC. The variable domain in full, completed from reference TRBV28 and TRBJ2-7, reads DVKVTQSSRYLVKRTGEKVFLECVQDMDHENMFWYRQDPGLGLRLIYFSYDVKMKEKGDIPEGYSVSREKKERFSLILESASTNQTSMYLCASRIAGPLEQYFGPGTRLTVT.

This chain uses TRBV6-6 with TRBJ2-7; 7 bases align to TRBD1. J gave up 2 bases and V 5 bases, and 6 bases lay outside the gene matches. The CDR3 consists of 14 residues. Germline CDR1 reads MNHNY; CDR2 reads SVGAGI (reference sequence). The CDR3 spells CASSLGTATYEQYV. DNA of the CDR3: TGTGCCAGCAGTCTCGGGACAGCAACCTACGAGCAGTACGTC.